Given below is one TCR beta chain in context. The sample belongs to a study of T-cell memory formation after mild COVID-19. About the study: Largely, the TCR clusters proved donor specific.

TCRdb re-derived calls from the 5' RACE reads in MiXCR, one entry per CDR3 protein. The top ten clones hold 20% to 25% of a sample with some 300,000 distinct CDR3 sequences, roughly a fifth of them seen once. The CDR3 spans 20 residues. Losses at the gene ends were 7 bases for V and 0 bases for J; bases not matched to a gene: 20. The genes are TRBV12-3 or TRBV12-4 and TRBJ2-3; 9 bases fit TRBD2. This clonotype was obtained from a man younger than 35 who had mild COVID-19 (a few samples of this study predate the infection). Cell type and time point are not known. The sample was PBMCs or a T cell subset sorted from them (not recorded which). CDR3 sequence reads: CASTTKGGSGGLTSTDTQYF. The DNA for the CDR3 is TGTGCCAGCACTACCAAAGGGGGCAGCGGGGGGCTGACTAGCACAGATACGCAGTATTTT.